This is a list of T cell receptor beta chains from one sample in a study of shared clonotypes between healthy human individuals. Profiling relied on immunoSEQ multiplex PCR, and the TCRdb table lists in-frame clones only, not all of them. The repertoire includes approximately 1.5 million clones, 98% of them detected once, and 0.3% to 0.45% sits in the top ten. Sequenced: naive CD4+ T cells sorted from blood. Every receptor here comes from a man aged 30 to 45 in good health. Each CDR3 is given with its conserved first and last residue. The order of the fields is D gene, clone size, J gene, V gene, CDR3 DNA, CDR3 protein. D genes are given only for firm matches. A clone size is listed for some rows: how often the clone was seen (once, few, many), or a class if it is expanded.

d_gene: TRBD1
abundance: once
j_gene: TRBJ2-4
v_gene: TRBV19
CDR3nt: TGTGCCAGTAGTCGACAGGGCATTGGCAAAAACATTCAGTACTTC
CDR3aa: CASSRQGIGKNIQYF

d_gene: NA
abundance: NA
j_gene: TRBJ2-6
v_gene: TRBV4-3
CDR3nt: TGCGCCAGCAGCCAGGGCCTCACTGACGGGCGGGCTGGGGCCAACGTCCTGACTTTC
CDR3aa: CASSQGLTDGRAGANVLTF

d_gene: NA
abundance: NA
j_gene: TRBJ1-1
v_gene: TRBV9
CDR3nt: TGTGCCAGCAGCGCTACAGTGAACACTGAAGCTTTCTTT
CDR3aa: CASSATVNTEAFF

d_gene: NA
abundance: once
j_gene: TRBJ2-1
v_gene: TRBV6-4
CDR3nt: TGTGCCAGCAGTATAAGAAATGAGCAGTTCTTC
CDR3aa: CASSIRNEQFF

d_gene: NA
abundance: NA
j_gene: TRBJ1-2
v_gene: TRBV7-2
CDR3nt: TGTGCCAGCAGCCCCGCCCCCCGAGGCTATGGCTACACCTTC
CDR3aa: CASSPAPRGYGYTF

d_gene: NA
abundance: NA
j_gene: TRBJ1-5
v_gene: TRBV5-5
CDR3nt: TGTGCCAGCAGCTTGGGGCCGCTCAATCAGCCCCAGCATTTT
CDR3aa: CASSLGPLNQPQHF

d_gene: NA
abundance: NA
j_gene: TRBJ2-1
v_gene: TRBV6-5
CDR3nt: TGTGCCACGCGGGGCGCGTGGAACAATGAGCAGTTCTTC
CDR3aa: CATRGAWNNEQFF

d_gene: NA
abundance: NA
j_gene: TRBJ2-5
v_gene: TRBV18
CDR3nt: TGTGCCAGCTCACCGGGAGTAGGGGAGACCCAGTACTTC
CDR3aa: CASSPGVGETQYF

d_gene: NA
abundance: NA
j_gene: TRBJ1-3
v_gene: TRBV7-9
CDR3nt: TGTGCCAGCAGCTTAGCAGGGAAAGGCACCATATATTTT
CDR3aa: CASSLAGKGTIYF

d_gene: TRBD1
abundance: NA
j_gene: TRBJ2-5
v_gene: TRBV29-1
CDR3nt: TGCAGCGGGCACAGGGGCCAAGAGACCCAGTACTTC
CDR3aa: CSGHRGQETQYF

d_gene: TRBD2
abundance: NA
j_gene: TRBJ2-3
v_gene: TRBV5-4
CDR3nt: TGTGCCAGCAGCTTGGGCGTCAGGGAGGGGGATACGCAGTATTTT
CDR3aa: CASSLGVREGDTQYF

d_gene: TRBD2
abundance: NA
j_gene: TRBJ2-2
v_gene: TRBV7-9
CDR3nt: TGTGCCAGCCGGACTAGCGGAAACACCGGGGAGCTGTTTTTT
CDR3aa: CASRTSGNTGELFF

d_gene: NA
abundance: NA
j_gene: TRBJ2-2
v_gene: TRBV5-1
CDR3nt: TGCGCCAGCAGCCCCGGTAGCGGAGTTCCTGGCGGGGAGCTGTTTTTT
CDR3aa: CASSPGSGVPGGELFF

d_gene: TRBD2
abundance: NA
j_gene: TRBJ2-5
v_gene: TRBV5-4
CDR3nt: TGTGCCAGCAGCAGGAGGACTAGCGGGCAAGAGACCCAGTACTTC
CDR3aa: CASSRRTSGQETQYF

d_gene: NA
abundance: NA
j_gene: TRBJ2-5
v_gene: TRBV5-4
CDR3nt: TGTGCCAGCAGCTTGGCCAGCGGACAAGAGACCCAGTACTTC
CDR3aa: CASSLASGQETQYF

d_gene: TRBD1
abundance: NA
j_gene: TRBJ2-7
v_gene: TRBV28
CDR3nt: TGTGCCAGCAGTCCTGGACAGGGTGGCGAGCAGTACTTC
CDR3aa: CASSPGQGGEQYF

d_gene: NA
abundance: NA
j_gene: TRBJ2-6
v_gene: TRBV9
CDR3nt: TGTGCCAGCAGCGCCACTGGGGCCAACGTCCTGACTTTC
CDR3aa: CASSATGANVLTF

d_gene: NA
abundance: NA
j_gene: TRBJ2-1
v_gene: TRBV2
CDR3nt: TGTGCCAGCAGGGGGCGGGGTTACAATGAGCAGTTCTTC
CDR3aa: CASRGRGYNEQFF

d_gene: NA
abundance: NA
j_gene: TRBJ2-5
v_gene: TRBV5-1
CDR3nt: TGCGCCAGCAGCTTGGCCGCGGAAGAGACCCAGTACTTC
CDR3aa: CASSLAAEETQYF

d_gene: NA
abundance: NA
j_gene: TRBJ2-1
v_gene: TRBV5-1
CDR3nt: TGCGCCAGCAGCTTGGAGGAGCGAAGGAATGAGCAGTTCTTC
CDR3aa: CASSLEERRNEQFF

d_gene: NA
abundance: NA
j_gene: TRBJ2-7
v_gene: TRBV7-2
CDR3nt: TGTGCCAGCAGCTTATTAGCGAGCTCCTACGAGCAGTACTTC
CDR3aa: CASSLLASSYEQYF

d_gene: NA
abundance: NA
j_gene: TRBJ1-2
v_gene: TRBV28
CDR3nt: TGTGCCAGCAGAGACCCGGGCAAAGACTATGGCTACACCTTC
CDR3aa: CASRDPGKDYGYTF

d_gene: TRBD1
abundance: NA
j_gene: TRBJ2-7
v_gene: TRBV27
CDR3nt: TGTGCCAGCACCCAAGGACAGGGTCGGCACGAGCAGTACTTC
CDR3aa: CASTQGQGRHEQYF

d_gene: TRBD1
abundance: NA
j_gene: TRBJ1-2
v_gene: TRBV7-9
CDR3nt: TGTGCCAGCAGCTCCACAATCATGGGGACAGAACACTACTATGGCTACACCTTC
CDR3aa: CASSSTIMGTEHYYGYTF

d_gene: TRBD2
abundance: once
j_gene: TRBJ2-2
v_gene: TRBV7-6
CDR3nt: TGTGCCAGCAGCTTCGGGAGGGTGGACACCGGGGAGCTGTTTTTT
CDR3aa: CASSFGRVDTGELFF

d_gene: TRBD2
abundance: NA
j_gene: TRBJ2-3
v_gene: TRBV5-4
CDR3nt: TGTGCCAGCAGCTCGGGTGCGGGAGCCGTAGATACGCAGTATTTT
CDR3aa: CASSSGAGAVDTQYF

d_gene: NA
abundance: NA
j_gene: TRBJ2-3
v_gene: TRBV15
CDR3nt: TGTGCCACCACTCTCCGGGGGCTGATCACAGATACGCAGTATTTT
CDR3aa: CATTLRGLITDTQYF

d_gene: NA
abundance: once
j_gene: TRBJ2-2
v_gene: TRBV7-6
CDR3nt: TGTGCCAGCAGCCACGTAACCGGGGAGCTGTTTTTT
CDR3aa: CASSHVTGELFF

d_gene: TRBD1
abundance: NA
j_gene: TRBJ1-4
v_gene: TRBV7-8
CDR3nt: TGTGCCAGCAGCTTAGGGGGGACAGGGGGCGACCGTAATGAAAAACTGTTTTTT
CDR3aa: CASSLGGTGGDRNEKLFF

d_gene: NA
abundance: NA
j_gene: TRBJ2-7
v_gene: TRBV7-8
CDR3nt: TGTGCCAGCAGCTTAGTAGCCGGGTCCTACGAGCAGTACTTC
CDR3aa: CASSLVAGSYEQYF

d_gene: NA
abundance: NA
j_gene: TRBJ1-2
v_gene: TRBV19
CDR3nt: TGTGCCAGTAGAAGCACGGGGGCCGGCCCTAACTATGGCTACACCTTC
CDR3aa: CASRSTGAGPNYGYTF

d_gene: TRBD2
abundance: once
j_gene: TRBJ2-3
v_gene: TRBV7-6
CDR3nt: TGTGCCAGCAGCCCGGGACTAGCGAAGCCAGATACGCAGTATTTT
CDR3aa: CASSPGLAKPDTQYF

d_gene: TRBD1
abundance: NA
j_gene: TRBJ1-1
v_gene: TRBV6-1
CDR3nt: TGTGCCAGCAGTGGGGACAGCACACGTTCTGAAGCTTTCTTT
CDR3aa: CASSGDSTRSEAFF

d_gene: NA
abundance: NA
j_gene: TRBJ1-5
v_gene: TRBV9
CDR3nt: TGTGCCAGCAGCGCCGGAGGAGAGAATCAGCCCCAGCATTTT
CDR3aa: CASSAGGENQPQHF

d_gene: NA
abundance: NA
j_gene: TRBJ2-2
v_gene: TRBV9
CDR3nt: TGTGCCAGCAGCGTCCTACAAGGGGGTAGCGGGAACACCGGGGAGCTGTTTTTT
CDR3aa: CASSVLQGGSGNTGELFF